This is a list of T cell receptor beta chains from one sample in a study of CD8 T cells in Susac syndrome. TCRdb passed the immunoSEQ multiplex PCR reads through MiXCR, listing each CDR3 protein once. The profile shows over 100,000 distinct CDR3 sequences, about nine tenths of them singletons. Sequences were obtained from CD8+ T cells from PBMCs. Receptors were obtained from a human donor in good health. The CDR3 runs from the conserved cysteine through the conserved F or W. The D gene is left open where the match is weak. Clone size is shown for a subset of rows, as once, few, many or a class of expanded clone.

>.|TRBV5-4|.|TRBJ2-2
TGTGCCAGCAGCTTCGCGGGTACCGGGGAGCTGTTTTTT
CASSFAGTGELFF
>.|TRBV30|.|TRBJ2-3
TGTGCCTGGAGTGAGGGTCGCACAGATACGCAGTATTTT
CAWSEGRTDTQYF
>.|TRBV7-2|.|TRBJ2-4
TGTGCCAGCAGCTTAAGGGTGGGTCTAGCCAAAAACATTCAGTACTTC
CASSLRVGLAKNIQYF
>TRBD2|TRBV4-2|.|TRBJ2-5
TGTGCCAGCAGCCTTGGCGGGGGAGGCCAAGAGACCCAGTACTTC
CASSLGGGGQETQYF
>.|TRBV29-1|.|TRBJ1-1
TGCAGCGGTGGGGGGGGATCTCTCACTGAAGCTTTCTTT
CSGGGGSLTEAFF
>.|TRBV7-2|.|TRBJ2-3
TGTGCCAGCAGCCCCCAGACAATTGCCACAGATACGCAGTATTTT
CASSPQTIATDTQYF
>.|TRBV9|.|TRBJ1-2
TGTGCCAGCAGCGTAGTTACGGGGAACTATGGCTACACCTTC
CASSVVTGNYGYTF
>TRBD1|TRBV7-9|.|TRBJ1-4
TGTGCCAGCAGCCGACAGGGGGCTAATGAAAAACTGTTTTTT
CASSRQGANEKLFF
>.|TRBV5-1|.|TRBJ2-5
TGCGCCAGCAGCTTGGCGGAGCGAAGCGAGACCCAGTACTTC
CASSLAERSETQYF
>TRBD2|TRBV5-4|once|TRBJ2-5
TGTGCCAGCAGTTCCGGGCGGGGGGGCCCCCAAGAGACCCAGTACTTC
CASSSGRGGPQETQYF
>.|TRBV27|.|TRBJ2-3
TGTGCCAGCAGGCAGACCCATTCAGGGGCCCCAGATACGCAGTATTTT
CASRQTHSGAPDTQYF
>.|TRBV20-1|.|TRBJ2-2
TGCAGTGGGAGGGAGGAGAGAGCCGGGGAGCTGTTTTTT
CSGREERAGELFF
>TRBD1|TRBV19|.|TRBJ2-1
TGTGCCAGTACCCCTACAGGGGATGGCTACAATGAGCAGTTCTTC
CASTPTGDGYNEQFF
>.|TRBV7-2|.|TRBJ2-3
TGTGCCAGCAGCTTAGCGGCCGGGGGCCTCGCAGATACGCAGTATTTT
CASSLAAGGLADTQYF
>.|TRBV12-3/TRBV12-4|.|TRBJ1-6
TGTGCCAGCAGTTTATTAGGGGGGATACAAAATTCACCCCTCCACTTT
CASSLLGGIQNSPLHF
>.|TRBV12-3/TRBV12-4|.|TRBJ2-5
TGTGCCAGCAGTAGGTTGATCGGGGATCAGGAGACCCAGTACTTC
CASSRLIGDQETQYF
>.|TRBV13|.|TRBJ1-1
TGTGCCAGCAGCCCGACGGAACGTGCTCGAGCTTTCTTT
CASSPTERARAFF
>.|TRBV20-1|few|TRBJ1-4
TGCAGTGCTATTGAGAAGAGAGGGGGAACTAATGAAAAACTGTTTTTT
CSAIEKRGGTNEKLFF
>.|TRBV7-9|.|TRBJ1-1
TGTGCCAGCAGCTTAGGAGGGGTAACGGTTTATGGAGCTTTCTTT
CASSLGGVTVYGAFF
>.|TRBV4-3|.|TRBJ1-4
TGCGCCAGCAGCCAAGTCGTGTCAGCTAATGAAAAACTGTTTTTT
CASSQVVSANEKLFF
>.|TRBV4-3|.|TRBJ1-1
TGCGCCAGCAGCCAAGATACGTCCGGGGGTGAAGCTTTCTTT
CASSQDTSGGEAFF
>TRBD1|TRBV6-5|.|TRBJ1-2
TGTGCCAGCAGTGGGATTGGACAGGGTATAGGTGGCTACACCTTC
CASSGIGQGIGGYTF
>TRBD2|TRBV6-1|.|TRBJ2-2
TGTGCCAGCAGTCCTAGCGGGGGGCCTGCGAACACCGGGGAGCTGTTTTTT
CASSPSGGPANTGELFF
>.|TRBV6-5|.|TRBJ1-5
TGTGCCAGCAGTTACGACAGTCTTCTTCAGCCCCAGCATTTT
CASSYDSLLQPQHF
>TRBD1|TRBV5-1|once|TRBJ2-7
TGCGCCAGCAGCTCCGGGGCCGGGACAGGGGTCTACGAGCAGTACTTC
CASSSGAGTGVYEQYF
>.|TRBV20-1|once|TRBJ1-2
TGCAGTGCTAGAGATGCGGCAGGGTTGCACTATGGCTACACCTTC
CSARDAAGLHYGYTF
>.|TRBV6-2/TRBV6-3|.|TRBJ1-2
TGTGCCAGCAGCCGGGGTTACGATGGCTACACCTTC
CASSRGYDGYTF
>TRBD1|TRBV12-3/TRBV12-4|.|TRBJ1-5
TGTGCCAGCAGTCCGACAGGGGGTGGTGGGCAGCCCCAGCATTTT
CASSPTGGGGQPQHF
>TRBD1|TRBV29-1|.|TRBJ2-5
TGCAGCGTTGATCTGGCTTTGCAGGGGGCGTACCAAGAGACCCAGTACTTC
CSVDLALQGAYQETQYF
>.|TRBV9|.|TRBJ2-1
TGTGCCAGCAGCCCCGAGGGGGGGAGGGCCGAAAATGAGCAGTTCTTC
CASSPEGGRAENEQFF
>.|TRBV6-2/TRBV6-3|.|TRBJ1-2
TGTGCCGCCGGCCTGGAATTTTATGGCTACACCTTC
CAAGLEFYGYTF
>.|TRBV19|.|TRBJ2-2
TGTGCCAGTAGTACCACCGGGGAGCTGTTTTTT
CASSTTGELFF
>.|TRBV13|once|TRBJ2-5
TGTGCCAGCAGCTTATATCCTAGCGCTGAGACCCAGTACTTC
CASSLYPSAETQYF
>.|TRBV7-8|.|TRBJ2-6
TGTGCCAGCAGCCCCCGGAGAGTAGCGGTCCTCTCTGGGGCCAACGTCCTGACTTTC
CASSPRRVAVLSGANVLTF
>TRBD1|TRBV7-2|.|TRBJ1-2
TGTGCCAGCAGCTTAACAGGGGATCGGCATGGCTACACCTTC
CASSLTGDRHGYTF
>.|TRBV4-3|once|TRBJ1-3
TGCGCCAGCAGCCAAGTGTCAACGAGCTCTGGAAACACCATATATTTT
CASSQVSTSSGNTIYF
>.|TRBV11-3|.|TRBJ2-2
TGTGCCAGCAGTGCCGGGCGGAAAGGGGAGCTGTTTTTT
CASSAGRKGELFF
>TRBD1|TRBV5-4|.|TRBJ1-1
TGTGCCAGCAGCTTGGGCAGGGCAGGGGGCCTGAACACTGAAGCTTTCTTT
CASSLGRAGGLNTEAFF
>.|TRBV29-1|.|TRBJ1-5
TGCAGCGTTGAAGGTAGTGCGTTTAGCAATCAGCCCCAGCATTTT
CSVEGSAFSNQPQHF
>.|TRBV7-9|.|TRBJ1-2
TGTGCCAGCAGCCCGGCTAGTGATGGCTACACCTTC
CASSPASDGYTF